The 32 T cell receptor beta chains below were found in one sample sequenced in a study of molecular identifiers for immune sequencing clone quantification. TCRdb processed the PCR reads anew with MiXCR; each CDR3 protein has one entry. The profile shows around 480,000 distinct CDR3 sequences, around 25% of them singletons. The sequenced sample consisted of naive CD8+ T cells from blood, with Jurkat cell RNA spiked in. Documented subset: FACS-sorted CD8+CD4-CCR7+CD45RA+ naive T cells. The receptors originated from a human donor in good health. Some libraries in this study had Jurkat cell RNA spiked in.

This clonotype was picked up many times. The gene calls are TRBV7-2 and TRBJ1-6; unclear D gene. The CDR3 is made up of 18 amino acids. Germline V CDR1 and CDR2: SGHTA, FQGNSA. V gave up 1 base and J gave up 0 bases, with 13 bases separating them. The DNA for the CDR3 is TGTGCCAGCAGCTTAGAGGACGGAGTAAGCTCCTATAATTCACCCCTCCACTTT. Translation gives CASSLEDGVSSYNSPLHF. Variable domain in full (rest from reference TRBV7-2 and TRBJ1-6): GAGVSQSPSNKVTEKGKDVELRCDPISGHTALYWYRQSLGQGLEFLIYFQGNSAPDKSGLPSDRFSAERTGGSVSTLTIQRTQQEDSAVYLCASSLEDGVSSYNSPLHFGNGTRLTVT.

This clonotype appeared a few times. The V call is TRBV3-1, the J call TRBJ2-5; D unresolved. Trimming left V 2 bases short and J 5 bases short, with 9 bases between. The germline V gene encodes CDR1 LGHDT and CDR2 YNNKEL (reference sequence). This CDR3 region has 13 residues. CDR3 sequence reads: CASSQPNLETQYF. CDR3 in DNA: TGTGCCAGCAGCCAACCAAACTTGGAGACCCAGTACTTC.

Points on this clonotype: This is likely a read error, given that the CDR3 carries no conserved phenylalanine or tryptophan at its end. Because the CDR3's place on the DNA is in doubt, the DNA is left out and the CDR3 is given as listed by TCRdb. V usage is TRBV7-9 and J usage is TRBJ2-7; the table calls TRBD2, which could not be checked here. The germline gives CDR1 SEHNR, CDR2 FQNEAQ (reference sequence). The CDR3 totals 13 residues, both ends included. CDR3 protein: CASSLGLAYERYL.

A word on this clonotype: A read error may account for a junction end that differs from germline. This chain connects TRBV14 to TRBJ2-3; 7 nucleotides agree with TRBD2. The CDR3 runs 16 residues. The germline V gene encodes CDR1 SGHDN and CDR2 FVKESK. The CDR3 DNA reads TGTGCCAGCAGCCCCCGGCCAGGGACTAACACAGCTACGCAGTATTTT. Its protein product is CASSPRPGTNTATQYF. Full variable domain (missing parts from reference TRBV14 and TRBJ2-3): EAGVTQFPSHSVIEKGQTVTLRCDPISGHDNLYWYRRVMGKEIKFLLHFVKESKQDESGMPNNRFLAERTGGTYSTLKVQPAELEDSGVYFCASSPRPGTNTATQYFGPGTRLTVL.

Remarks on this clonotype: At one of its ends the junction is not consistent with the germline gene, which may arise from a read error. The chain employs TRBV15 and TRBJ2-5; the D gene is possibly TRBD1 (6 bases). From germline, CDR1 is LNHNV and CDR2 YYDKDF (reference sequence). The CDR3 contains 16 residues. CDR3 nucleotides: TGTGCCACCAGCAGAGGCGGGTACAGGGACCAAGAGACCCAGCACTTC. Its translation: CATSRGGYRDQETQHF.

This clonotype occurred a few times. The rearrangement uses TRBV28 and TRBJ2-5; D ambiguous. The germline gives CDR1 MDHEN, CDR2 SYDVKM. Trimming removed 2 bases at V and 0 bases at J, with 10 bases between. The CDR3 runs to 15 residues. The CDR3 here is CASSLGAEYQETQYF. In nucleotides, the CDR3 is TGTGCCAGCAGTTTAGGTGCAGAGTACCAAGAGACCCAGTACTTC.

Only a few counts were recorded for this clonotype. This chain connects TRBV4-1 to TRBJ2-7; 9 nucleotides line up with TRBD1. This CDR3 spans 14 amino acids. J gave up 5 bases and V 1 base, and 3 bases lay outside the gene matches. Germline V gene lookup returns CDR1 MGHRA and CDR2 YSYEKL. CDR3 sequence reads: CASSQVGQGDEQYF. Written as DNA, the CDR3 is TGCGCCAGCAGCCAAGTGGGACAGGGTGACGAGCAGTACTTC.

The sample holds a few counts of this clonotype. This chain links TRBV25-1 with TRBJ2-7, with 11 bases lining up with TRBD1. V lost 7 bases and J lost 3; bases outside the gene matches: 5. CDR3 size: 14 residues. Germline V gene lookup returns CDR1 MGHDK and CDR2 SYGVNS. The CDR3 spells CASTGTGGFYEQYF. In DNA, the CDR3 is TGTGCCAGCACAGGGACAGGGGGATTCTACGAGCAGTACTTC.

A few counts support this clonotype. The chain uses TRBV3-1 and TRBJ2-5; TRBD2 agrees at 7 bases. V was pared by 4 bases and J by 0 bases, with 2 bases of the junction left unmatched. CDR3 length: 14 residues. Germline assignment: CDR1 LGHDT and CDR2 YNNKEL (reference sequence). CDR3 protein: CASSPSGNQETQYF. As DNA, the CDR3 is TGTGCCAGCAGCCCAAGCGGGAACCAAGAGACCCAGTACTTC.

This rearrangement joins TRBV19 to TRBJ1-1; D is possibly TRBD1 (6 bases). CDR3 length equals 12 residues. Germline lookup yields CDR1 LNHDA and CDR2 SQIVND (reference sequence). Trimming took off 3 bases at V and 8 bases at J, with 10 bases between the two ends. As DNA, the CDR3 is TGTGCCAGTAGTATTGGGGGGCTGGAAGCTTTCTTT. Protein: CASSIGGLEAFF.

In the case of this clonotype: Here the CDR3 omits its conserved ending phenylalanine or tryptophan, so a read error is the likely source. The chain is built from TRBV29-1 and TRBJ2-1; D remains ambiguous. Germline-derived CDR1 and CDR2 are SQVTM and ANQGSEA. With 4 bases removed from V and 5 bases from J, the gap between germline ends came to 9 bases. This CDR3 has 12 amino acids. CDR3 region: CSVVQDDNEQFL. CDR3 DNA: TGCAGCGTTGTGCAGGACGACAATGAGCAGTTCCTC.

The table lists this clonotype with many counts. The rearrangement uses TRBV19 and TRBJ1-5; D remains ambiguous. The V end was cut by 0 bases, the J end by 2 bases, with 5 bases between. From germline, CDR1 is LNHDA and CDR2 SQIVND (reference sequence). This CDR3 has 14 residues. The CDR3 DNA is TGTGCCAGTAGTATAGATACAGGCAATCAGCCCCAGCATTTT. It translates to CASSIDTGNQPQHF.

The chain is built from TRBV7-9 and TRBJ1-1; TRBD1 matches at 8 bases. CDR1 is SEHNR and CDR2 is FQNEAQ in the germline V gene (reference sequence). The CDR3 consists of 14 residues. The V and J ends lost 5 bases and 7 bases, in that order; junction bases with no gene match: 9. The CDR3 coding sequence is TGTGCCAGCAGCGCCGCAGGGGGCCCTCTTGAAGCTTTCTTT. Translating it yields CASSAAGGPLEAFF.

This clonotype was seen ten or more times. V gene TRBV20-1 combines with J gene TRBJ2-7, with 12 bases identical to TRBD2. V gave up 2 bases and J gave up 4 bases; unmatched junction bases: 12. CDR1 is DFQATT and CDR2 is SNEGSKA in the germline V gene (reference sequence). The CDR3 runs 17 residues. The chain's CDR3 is CSARPLTPTSGGYEQYF. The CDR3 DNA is TGCAGTGCTAGACCGTTAACCCCAACTAGCGGGGGGTACGAGCAGTACTTC.

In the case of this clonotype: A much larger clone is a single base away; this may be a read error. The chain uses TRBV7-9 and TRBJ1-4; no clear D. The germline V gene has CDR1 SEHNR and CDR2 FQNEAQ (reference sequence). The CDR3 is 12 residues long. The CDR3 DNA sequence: TGTGCCAGCAGCTTTACTAATGATAAACTGTTTTTT. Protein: CASSFTNDKLFF. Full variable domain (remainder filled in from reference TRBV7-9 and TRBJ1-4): DTGVSQNPRHKITKRGQNVTFRCDPISEHNRLYWYRQTLGQGPEFLTYFQNEAQLEKSRLLSDRFSAERPKGSFSTLEIQRTEQGDSAMYLCASSFTNDKLFFGSGTQLSVL.

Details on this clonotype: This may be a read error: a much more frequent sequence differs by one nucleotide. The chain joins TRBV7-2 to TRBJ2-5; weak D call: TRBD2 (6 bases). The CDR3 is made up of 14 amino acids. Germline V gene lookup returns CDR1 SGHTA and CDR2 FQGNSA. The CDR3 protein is CASSLVLGGEPQYF. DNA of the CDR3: TGTGCCAGCAGCTTAGTGCTGGGAGGAGAGCCCCAGTACTTC. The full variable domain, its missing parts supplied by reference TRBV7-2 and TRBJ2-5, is GAGVSQSPSNKVTEKGKDVELRCDPISGHTALYWYRQSLGQGLEFLIYFQGNSAPDKSGLPSDRFSAERTGGSVSTLTIQRTQQEDSAVYLCASSLVLGGEPQYFGPGTRLLVL.

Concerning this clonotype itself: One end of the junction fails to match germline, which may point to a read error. CDR3: CARAGGFGANGLTF. DNA for the CDR3: TGTGCCCGCGCGGGGGGGTTTGGGGCCAACGGCCTGACTTTC. J is TRBJ2-6 and V is TRBV9; 9 bases line up with TRBD2. The CDR3 has 14 amino acids. Germline assignment: CDR1 SGDLS and CDR2 YYNGEE.

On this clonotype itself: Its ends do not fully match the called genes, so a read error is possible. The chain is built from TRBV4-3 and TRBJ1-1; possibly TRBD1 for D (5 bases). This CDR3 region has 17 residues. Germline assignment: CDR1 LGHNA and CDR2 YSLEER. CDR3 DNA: TGCGCCAGCAGCCAAGATCTTCAAGGGGCGACGAACACTAAAGCTTTCTTT. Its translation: CASSQDLQGATNTKAFF.

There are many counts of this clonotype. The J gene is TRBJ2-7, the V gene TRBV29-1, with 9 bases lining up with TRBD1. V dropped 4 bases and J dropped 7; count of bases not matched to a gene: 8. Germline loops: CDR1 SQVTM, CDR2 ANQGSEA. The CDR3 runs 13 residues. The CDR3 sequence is CSVGRMGQGEQYF. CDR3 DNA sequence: TGCAGCGTTGGACGAATGGGACAGGGTGAGCAGTACTTC.

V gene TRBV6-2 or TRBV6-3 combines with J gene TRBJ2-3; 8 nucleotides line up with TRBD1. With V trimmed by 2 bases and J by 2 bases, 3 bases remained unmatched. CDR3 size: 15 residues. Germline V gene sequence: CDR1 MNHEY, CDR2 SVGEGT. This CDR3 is CASSYRTGFTDTQYF. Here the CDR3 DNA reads TGTGCCAGCAGTTACCGGACAGGGTTCACAGATACGCAGTATTTT.

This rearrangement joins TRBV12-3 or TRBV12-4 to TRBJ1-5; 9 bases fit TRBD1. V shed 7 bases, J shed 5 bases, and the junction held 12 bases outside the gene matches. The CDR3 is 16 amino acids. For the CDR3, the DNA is TGTGCCAGCAATATAGTGGGACAGGGAGACGATCAGCCCCAGCATTTT. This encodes CASNIVGQGDDQPQHF.

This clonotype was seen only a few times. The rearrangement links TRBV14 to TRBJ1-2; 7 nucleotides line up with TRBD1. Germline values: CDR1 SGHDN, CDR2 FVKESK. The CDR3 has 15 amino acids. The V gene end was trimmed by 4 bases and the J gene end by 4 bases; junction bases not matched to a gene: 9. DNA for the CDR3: TGTGCCAGCAGCCTGACAGGGAACTCTTTCTATGGCTACACCTTC. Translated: CASSLTGNSFYGYTF.

CDR3 DNA sequence: TGTGCCAGCAGCTCATTCGACGGAGAAGAGACCCAGTACTTC. Residues: CASSSFDGEETQYF. The rearrangement joins TRBV7-9 to TRBJ2-5; D call uncertain. This CDR3 comprises 14 residues. Trimming stripped 4 bases from V and 3 bases from J, with 12 bases between. CDR1 and CDR2 from the germline V gene are SEHNR and FQNEAQ (reference sequence).

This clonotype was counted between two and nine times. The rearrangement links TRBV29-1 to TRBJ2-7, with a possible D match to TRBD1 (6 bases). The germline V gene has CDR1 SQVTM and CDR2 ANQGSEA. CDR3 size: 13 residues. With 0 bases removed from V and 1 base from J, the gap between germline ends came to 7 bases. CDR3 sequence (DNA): TGCAGCGTTGAAGACAGGGGTTCCTACGAGCAGTACTTC. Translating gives CSVEDRGSYEQYF.

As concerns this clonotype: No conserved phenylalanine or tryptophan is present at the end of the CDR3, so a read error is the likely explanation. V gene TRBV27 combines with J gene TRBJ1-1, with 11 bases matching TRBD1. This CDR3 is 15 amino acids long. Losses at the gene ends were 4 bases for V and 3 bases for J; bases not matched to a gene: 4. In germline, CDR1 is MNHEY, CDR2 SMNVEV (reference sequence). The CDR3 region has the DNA TGTGCCAGCAGTTCGGGACAGGGGGTGTACACTGAAGCTTTCTCT. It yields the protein CASSSGQGVYTEAFS.

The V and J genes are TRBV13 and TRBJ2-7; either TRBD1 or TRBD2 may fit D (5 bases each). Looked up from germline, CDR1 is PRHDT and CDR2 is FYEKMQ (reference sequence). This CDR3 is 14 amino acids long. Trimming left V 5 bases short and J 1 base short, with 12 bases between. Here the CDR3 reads CASSRVGVSYEQYF. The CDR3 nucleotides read TGTGCCAGCAGCCGGGTGGGGGTGTCCTACGAGCAGTACTTC.

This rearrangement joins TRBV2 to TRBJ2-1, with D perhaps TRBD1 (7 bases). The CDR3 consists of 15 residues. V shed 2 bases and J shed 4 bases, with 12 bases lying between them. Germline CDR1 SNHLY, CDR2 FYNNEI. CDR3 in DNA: TGTGCCAGCAGTGAAAAGGGGGCGGGGTACAATGAGCAGTTCTTC. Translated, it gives CASSEKGAGYNEQFF.

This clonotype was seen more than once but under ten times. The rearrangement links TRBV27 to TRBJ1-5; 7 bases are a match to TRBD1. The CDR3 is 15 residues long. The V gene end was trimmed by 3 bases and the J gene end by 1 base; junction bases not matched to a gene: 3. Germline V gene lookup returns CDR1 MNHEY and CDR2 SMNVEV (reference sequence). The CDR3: CASSFSGQSNQPQHF. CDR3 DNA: TGTGCCAGCAGTTTTTCGGGACAGAGCAATCAGCCCCAGCATTTT.

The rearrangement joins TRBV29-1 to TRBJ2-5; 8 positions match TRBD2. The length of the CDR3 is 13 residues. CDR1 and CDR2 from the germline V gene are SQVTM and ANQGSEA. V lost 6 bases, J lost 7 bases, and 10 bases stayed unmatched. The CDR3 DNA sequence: TGCAGCGTCGGGACTAGAGGGGACGGGACCCAGTACTTC. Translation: CSVGTRGDGTQYF.

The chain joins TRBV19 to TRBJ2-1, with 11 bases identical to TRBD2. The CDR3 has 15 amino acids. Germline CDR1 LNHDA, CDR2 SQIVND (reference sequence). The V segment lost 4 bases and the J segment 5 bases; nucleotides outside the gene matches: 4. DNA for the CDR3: TGTGCCAGTAGTAGGGGGACTAGCGGCGACAATGAGCAGTTCTTC. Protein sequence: CASSRGTSGDNEQFF.

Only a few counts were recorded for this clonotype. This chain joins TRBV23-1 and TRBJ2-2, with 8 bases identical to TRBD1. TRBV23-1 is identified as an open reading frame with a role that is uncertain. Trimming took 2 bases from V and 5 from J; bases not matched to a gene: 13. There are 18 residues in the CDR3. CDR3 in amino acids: CASSQLFGTGVITGELFF. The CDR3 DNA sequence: TGCGCCAGCAGTCAACTCTTTGGGACAGGAGTAATTACCGGGGAGCTGTTTTTT.

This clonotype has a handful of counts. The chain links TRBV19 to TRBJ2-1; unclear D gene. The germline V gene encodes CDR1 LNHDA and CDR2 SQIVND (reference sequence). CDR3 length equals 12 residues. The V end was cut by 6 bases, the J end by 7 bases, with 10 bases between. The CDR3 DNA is TGTGCCAGTAGCCTGATGGGGAATGAGCAGTTCTTC. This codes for CASSLMGNEQFF. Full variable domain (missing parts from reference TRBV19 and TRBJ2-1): DGGITQSPKYLFRKEGQNVTLSCEQNLNHDAMYWYRQDPGQGLRLIYYSQIVNDFQKGDIAEGYSVSREKKESFPLTVTSAQKNPTAFYLCASSLMGNEQFFGPGTRLTVL.